A selection of T cell receptor beta chains follows, all from one sample in a study of vaccination and CD4 T cells after COVID-19. Which antigens these TCRs recognize remains unknown. MiXCR, applied by TCRdb to the PCR reads, yields one record per CDR3 protein. The table shows 9,500 to 14,000 distinct CDR3 sequences, with about 38% occurring only once. Material: CD4+ T cells from blood, cultured in vitro. The receptors shown here come from a human donor who had recovered from COVID-19. CDR3s leave out the opening cysteine and the closing phenylalanine or tryptophan. The order of the fields is V gene, J gene, CDR3 protein.

>TRBV20-1|TRBJ2-3
SAPDSGTSTDTQY
>TRBV20-1|TRBJ2-1
SARVGLAVNEQF
>TRBV20-1|TRBJ1-3
SAPRAAGNTIY
>TRBV5-5|TRBJ1-5
ASSPRTGREDQPQH
>TRBV7-9|TRBJ1-3
ASSLQDLSGNTIY
>TRBV7-9|TRBJ2-2
ASSLARGRGGELF
>TRBV4-3|TRBJ2-1
ASSQDATAPLEQF
>TRBV7-6|TRBJ2-1
ASSFAGGRPEQF
>TRBV30|TRBJ2-5
AWDPGQSETQY
>TRBV20-1|TRBJ2-3
SARDPRADTQY
>TRBV7-8|TRBJ2-3
ASSLAGGAGGTDTQY
>TRBV11-3|TRBJ2-7
ASSLAEMGEQY
>TRBV5-1|TRBJ2-4
ASSPGQGLAKNIQY
>TRBV19|TRBJ1-2
ASSIVGTGNYGYT
>TRBV28|TRBJ1-4
ASSLGDRTNEKLF
>TRBV9|TRBJ2-3
ASSFAQGIDTQY
>TRBV9|TRBJ2-2
ASSVGINRDTGELF
>TRBV7-6|TRBJ1-1
ASSLALENTEAF
>TRBV7-9|TRBJ2-7
ASSPQTVPVAEQY
>TRBV2|TRBJ1-5
ASERGGGNQPQH
>TRBV24-1|TRBJ1-2
ATSVGNYGYT
>TRBV7-2|TRBJ2-5
ASSLVGSEETQY
>TRBV6-5|TRBJ1-4
ASSSKDRGLANEKLF
>TRBV7-6|TRBJ2-7
ASSLGGPQGASGHEQY
>TRBV7-9|TRBJ1-2
ASSLEGQGFYGYT
>TRBV20-1|TRBJ1-5
SARAAGGRNQPQH
>TRBV7-2|TRBJ2-3
ASSSDRVGTDTQY
>TRBV18|TRBJ1-1
ASSPPTRGENTEAF
>TRBV3-1|TRBJ1-6
ASSQEGGGSSPLH
>TRBV25-1|TRBJ2-4
ASSERAGGLAKNIQY
>TRBV4-1|TRBJ2-1
ASSQVSGRTYNEQF
>TRBV20-1|TRBJ2-3
SATRPGTTDTQY
>TRBV19|TRBJ1-6
ASSTGDSPLH
>TRBV20-1|TRBJ1-6
SARAGTGSNNSPLH
>TRBV25-1|TRBJ2-1
ASSEGGRGEQF
>TRBV15|TRBJ2-3
ATSSAGLAADTQY
>TRBV7-2|TRBJ1-1
ASSLNEIEAF
>TRBV12-3/TRBV12-4|TRBJ1-5
ASRGGQGDNQPQH
>TRBV27|TRBJ2-3
ASSLFSSGRAFTQY
>TRBV12-5|TRBJ2-3
ASGFGDTQY
>TRBV4-2|TRBJ1-2
ASSQEHLQGIYGYT
>TRBV20-1|TRBJ2-1
SANSGLEYNEQF
>TRBV12-3/TRBV12-4|TRBJ2-2
ASSLGHSTGELF
>TRBV21-1|TRBJ1-2
ASSKVKGPTFT
>TRBV2|TRBJ2-7
ASKTGTVVYEQY
>TRBV10-3|TRBJ1-1
AISESASVNTEAF
>TRBV19|TRBJ1-6
ASSMVTANSPLH
>TRBV10-3|TRBJ1-5
AIREDREVGQPQH
>TRBV5-1|TRBJ1-5
VSSLAGDSNQPQH